This TCR beta chain was identified during a study of T cells after posttransplantation cyclophosphamide. As regards this clone: Its antigen is currently unknown.

The CDR3 length is 13 residues. V was cut by 6 bases and J by 4 bases, with 12 bases left in between. Germline-derived CDR1 and CDR2 are MGHRA and YSYEKL. General study points: Later blood repertoires were often dominated by clones from the donor CD8+ memory compartment.

Treatment was busulfan-fludarabine conditioning, a marrow graft, and cyclophosphamide on days +3 and +4. The table came from immunoSEQ multiplex PCR; TCRdb's copy has only in-frame clones and leaves some out. The sample includes approximately 4,700 clones, about three quarters seen only once; the top ten take over 30%. The chain couples TRBV4-1 to TRBJ1-1; D is undetermined. The receptor was derived from a male patient in his thirties or forties who received an allogeneic stem cell transplant from a related donor, was CMV-positive, and had acute and chronic GVHD. Some of these T cells may belong to the graft donor. The specimen was PBMCs, collected after allogeneic stem cell transplant with posttransplant cyclophosphamide. CDR3 sequence reads: CASSSGRSTEAFF. The DNA of the CDR3 is TGCGCCAGCAGTTCGGGGAGGAGCACTGAAGCTTTCTTT.